Below, one TCR beta chain is given with its context. Germline CDR1 and CDR2: SGHRS and YFSETQ. The CDR3 loop spans 14 amino acids. The germline V and J ends were trimmed by 0 bases and 3 bases, with 10 bases remaining between them. Assay used: immunoSEQ multiplex PCR; TCRdb lists only in-frame clones, some missing. The table shows over 450,000 clones, with approximately 80% occurring only once. The data were taken from a study of shared T cell receptors in the human thymus. The same sample was also studied in work on human thymus T cells. From that study: Serving as donors were healthy Finnish infants, each of whom was having open corrective surgery for congenital heart defects. Resections were taken during corrective heart surgery, and the thymus tissue came from these. Related work found strong thymic repertoire overlap between unrelated individuals.

The chain combines TRBV5-1 with TRBJ2-7; possibly TRBD1 for D (6 bases). Sequencing input: thymocytes. The TCR originated in a boy in the first two years of life with a congenital heart defect. CDR3 sequence: CASSLVQQGYEQYF. In DNA, the CDR3 is TGCGCCAGCAGCTTGGTTCAACAGGGCTACGAGCAGTACTTC.